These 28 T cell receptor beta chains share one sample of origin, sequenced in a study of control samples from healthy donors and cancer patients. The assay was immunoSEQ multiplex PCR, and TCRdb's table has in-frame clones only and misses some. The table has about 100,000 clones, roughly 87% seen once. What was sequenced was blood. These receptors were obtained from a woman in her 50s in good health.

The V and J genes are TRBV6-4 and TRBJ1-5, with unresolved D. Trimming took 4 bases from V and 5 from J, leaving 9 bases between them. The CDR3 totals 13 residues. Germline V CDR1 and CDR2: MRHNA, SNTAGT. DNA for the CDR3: TGTGCCAGCAGTGCGGGGATTTATCAGCCCCAGCATTTT. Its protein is CASSAGIYQPQHF.

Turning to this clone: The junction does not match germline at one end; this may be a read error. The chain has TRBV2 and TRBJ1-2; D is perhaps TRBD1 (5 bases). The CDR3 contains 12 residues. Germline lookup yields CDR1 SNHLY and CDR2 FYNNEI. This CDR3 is CGSSLQDYGYTF. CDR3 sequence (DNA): TGTGGCAGCAGCCTACAGGATTATGGCTACACCTTC.

DNA for the CDR3: TGTGCCAGCAGCTTCTACAAGGGACTTCAAGAGACCCAGTACTTC. Residues: CASSFYKGLQETQYF. This chain joins TRBV14 and TRBJ2-5, with a possible D match to TRBD2 (6 bases). CDR3 size: 15 residues. V lost 5 bases, J lost 2 bases, and 15 bases lay in between. CDR1 is SGHDN, CDR2 FVKESK, per germline.

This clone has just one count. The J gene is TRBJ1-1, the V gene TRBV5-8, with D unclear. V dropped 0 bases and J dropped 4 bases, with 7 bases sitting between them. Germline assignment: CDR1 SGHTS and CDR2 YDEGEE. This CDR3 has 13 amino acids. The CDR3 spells CASSLDGSTEAFF. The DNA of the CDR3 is TGTGCCAGCAGCTTGGATGGGAGCACTGAAGCTTTCTTT.

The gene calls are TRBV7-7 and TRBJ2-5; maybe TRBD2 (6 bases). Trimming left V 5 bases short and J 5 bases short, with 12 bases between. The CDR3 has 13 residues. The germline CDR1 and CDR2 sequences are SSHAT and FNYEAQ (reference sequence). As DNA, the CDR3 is TGTGCCAGCAGCCGCGGGGTAGAGGAGACCCAGTACTTC. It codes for CASSRGVEETQYF. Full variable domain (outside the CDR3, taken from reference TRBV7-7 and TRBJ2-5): GAGVSQSPRYKVTKRGQDVTLRCDPISSHATLYWYQQALGQGPEFLTYFNYEAQPDKSGLPSDRFSAERPEGSISTLTIQRTEQRDSAMYRCASSRGVEETQYFGPGTRLLVL.

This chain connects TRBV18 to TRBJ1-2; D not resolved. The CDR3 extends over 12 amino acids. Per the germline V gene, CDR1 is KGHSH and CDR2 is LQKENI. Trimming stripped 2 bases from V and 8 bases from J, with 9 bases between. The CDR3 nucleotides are TGTGCCAGCTCACCAGCTAGGGAGGGCTACACCTTC. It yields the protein CASSPAREGYTF.

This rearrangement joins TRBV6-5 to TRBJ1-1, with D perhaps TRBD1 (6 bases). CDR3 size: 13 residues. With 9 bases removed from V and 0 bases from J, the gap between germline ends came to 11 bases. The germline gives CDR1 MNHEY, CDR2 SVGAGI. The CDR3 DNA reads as TGTGCCAGTCGCCCAGGGGTGAACACTGAAGCTTTCTTT. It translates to CASRPGVNTEAFF.

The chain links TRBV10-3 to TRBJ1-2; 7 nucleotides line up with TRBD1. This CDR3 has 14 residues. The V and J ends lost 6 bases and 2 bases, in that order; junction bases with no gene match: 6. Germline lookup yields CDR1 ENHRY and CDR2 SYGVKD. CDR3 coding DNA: TGTGCCATCAGGGGACAGAACTCAAACTATGGCTACACCTTC. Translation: CAIRGQNSNYGYTF.

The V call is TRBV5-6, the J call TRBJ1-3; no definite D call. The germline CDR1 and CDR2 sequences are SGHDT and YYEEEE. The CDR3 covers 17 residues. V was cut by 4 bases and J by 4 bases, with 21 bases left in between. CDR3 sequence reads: CASSRIPGPGEGNTIYF. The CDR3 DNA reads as TGTGCCAGCAGCCGTATTCCGGGCCCTGGGGAGGGAAACACCATATATTTT.

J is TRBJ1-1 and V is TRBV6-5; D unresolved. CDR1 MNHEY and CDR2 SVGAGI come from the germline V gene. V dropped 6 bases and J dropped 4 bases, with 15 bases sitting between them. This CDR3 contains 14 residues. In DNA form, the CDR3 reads TGTGCCAGCAGAGCCTACGGACGGTCCACTGAAGCTTTCTTT. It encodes CASRAYGRSTEAFF.

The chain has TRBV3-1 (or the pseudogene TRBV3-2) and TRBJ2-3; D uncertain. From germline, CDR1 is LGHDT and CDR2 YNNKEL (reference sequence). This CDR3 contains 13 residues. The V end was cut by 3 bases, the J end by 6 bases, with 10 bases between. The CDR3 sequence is CASSHFGPDTQYF. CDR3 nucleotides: TGTGCCAGCAGCCATTTCGGGCCGGATACGCAGTATTTT.

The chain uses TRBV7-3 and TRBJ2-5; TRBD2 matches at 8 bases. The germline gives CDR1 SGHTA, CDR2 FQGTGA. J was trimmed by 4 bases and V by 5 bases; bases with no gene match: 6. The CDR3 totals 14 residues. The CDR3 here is CASSLRGGVETQYF. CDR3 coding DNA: TGTGCCAGCAGCCTACGGGGGGGTGTAGAGACCCAGTACTTC.

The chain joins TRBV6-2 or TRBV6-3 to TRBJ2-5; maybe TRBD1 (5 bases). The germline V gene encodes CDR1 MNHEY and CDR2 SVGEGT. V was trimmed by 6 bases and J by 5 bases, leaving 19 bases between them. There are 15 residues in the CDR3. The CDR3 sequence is CASRPPSVRAETQYF. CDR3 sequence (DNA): TGTGCCAGCAGACCTCCCTCCGTCAGGGCTGAGACCCAGTACTTC.

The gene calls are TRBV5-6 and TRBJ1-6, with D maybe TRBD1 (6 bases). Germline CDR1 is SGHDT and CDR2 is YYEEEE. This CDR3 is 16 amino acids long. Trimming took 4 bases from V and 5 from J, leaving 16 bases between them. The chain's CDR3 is CASSRGRGINNSPLHF. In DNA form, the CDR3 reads TGTGCCAGCAGCCGGGGGAGGGGGATCAATAATTCACCCCTCCACTTT. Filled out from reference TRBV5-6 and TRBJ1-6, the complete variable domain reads DAGVTQSPTHLIKTRGQQVTLRCSPKSGHDTVSWYQQALGQGPQFIFQYYEEEERQRGNFPDRFSGHQFPNYSSELNVNALLLGDSALYLCASSRGRGINNSPLHFGNGTRLTVT.

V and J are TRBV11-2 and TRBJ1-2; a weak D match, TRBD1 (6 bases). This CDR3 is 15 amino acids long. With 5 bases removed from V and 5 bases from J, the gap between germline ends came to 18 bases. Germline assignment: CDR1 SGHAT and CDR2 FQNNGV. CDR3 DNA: TGTGCCAGCAGCCCCCTGAGGAGGGGGTGGTATGGCTACACCTTC. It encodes CASSPLRRGWYGYTF.

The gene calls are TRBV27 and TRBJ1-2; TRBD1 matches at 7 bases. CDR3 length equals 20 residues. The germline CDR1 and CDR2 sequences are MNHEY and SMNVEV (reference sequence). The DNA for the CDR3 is TGTGCGTCGCCTTTTGGGGCAGTTAAGGCGGAGGGTTCAGGGGGGTTTGGCTACACCTTC. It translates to CASPFGAVKAEGSGGFGYTF.

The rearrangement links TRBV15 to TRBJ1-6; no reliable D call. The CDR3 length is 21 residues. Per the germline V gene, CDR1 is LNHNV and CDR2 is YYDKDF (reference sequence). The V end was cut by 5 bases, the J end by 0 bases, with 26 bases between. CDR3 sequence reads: CATSYQLTVPWKSSYNSPLHF. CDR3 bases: TGTGCCACCAGCTATCAATTGACGGTACCTTGGAAGAGCTCCTATAATTCACCCCTCCACTTT.

The CDR3 here is CASSVDGGSNQPQHF. CDR3 bases: TGTGCCAGCAGCGTAGATGGGGGGAGCAATCAGCCCCAGCATTTT. The chain employs TRBV9 and TRBJ1-5; a possible D gene is TRBD1 (5 bases). The CDR3 spans 15 residues. Trimming took off 0 bases at V and 1 base at J, with 8 bases between the two ends. Per germline, CDR1 SGDLS and CDR2 YYNGEE.

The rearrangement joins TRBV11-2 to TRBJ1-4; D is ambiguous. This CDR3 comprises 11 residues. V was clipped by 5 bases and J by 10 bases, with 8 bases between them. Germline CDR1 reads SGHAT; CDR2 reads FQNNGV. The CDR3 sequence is CASSHSGKLFF. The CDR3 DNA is TGTGCCAGCAGCCATTCTGGAAAACTGTTTTTT.

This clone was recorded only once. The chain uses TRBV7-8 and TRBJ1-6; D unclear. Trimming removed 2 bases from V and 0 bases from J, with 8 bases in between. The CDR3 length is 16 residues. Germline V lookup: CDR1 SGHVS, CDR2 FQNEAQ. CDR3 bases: TGTGCCAGCAGCTTACCCGAGAGCTCCTATAATTCACCCCTCCACTTT. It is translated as CASSLPESSYNSPLHF.

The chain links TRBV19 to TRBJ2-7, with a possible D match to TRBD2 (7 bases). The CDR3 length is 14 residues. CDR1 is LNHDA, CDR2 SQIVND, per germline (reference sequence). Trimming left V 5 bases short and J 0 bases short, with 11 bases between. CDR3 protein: CASSSGGHSYEQYF. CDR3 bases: TGTGCCAGTAGTTCGGGGGGCCACTCCTACGAGCAGTACTTC.

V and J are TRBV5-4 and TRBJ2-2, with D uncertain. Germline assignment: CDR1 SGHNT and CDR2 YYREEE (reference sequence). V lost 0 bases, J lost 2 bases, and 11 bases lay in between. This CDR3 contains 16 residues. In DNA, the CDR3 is TGTGCCAGCAGCTTGGCGGTGACATTAAACACCGGGGAGCTGTTTTTT. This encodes CASSLAVTLNTGELFF. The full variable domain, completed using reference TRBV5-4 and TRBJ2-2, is ETGVTQSPTHLIKTRGQQVTLRCSSQSGHNTVSWYQQALGQGPQFIFQYYREEENGRGNFPPRFSGLQFPNYSSELNVNALELDDSALYLCASSLAVTLNTGELFFGEGSRLTVL.

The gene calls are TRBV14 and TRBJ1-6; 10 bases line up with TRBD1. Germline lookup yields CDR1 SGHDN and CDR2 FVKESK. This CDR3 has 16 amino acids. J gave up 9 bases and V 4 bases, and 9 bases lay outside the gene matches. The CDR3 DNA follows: TGTGCCAGCAGCCCCTCTGGACAGGGGGGTTCTTCACCCCTCCACTTT. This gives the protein CASSPSGQGGSSPLHF.

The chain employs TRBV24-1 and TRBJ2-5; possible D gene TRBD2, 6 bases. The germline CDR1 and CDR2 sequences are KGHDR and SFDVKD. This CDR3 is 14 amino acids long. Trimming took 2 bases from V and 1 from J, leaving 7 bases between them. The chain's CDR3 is CATSDWGVQETQYF. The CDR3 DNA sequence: TGTGCCACCAGTGATTGGGGGGTCCAAGAGACCCAGTACTTC.

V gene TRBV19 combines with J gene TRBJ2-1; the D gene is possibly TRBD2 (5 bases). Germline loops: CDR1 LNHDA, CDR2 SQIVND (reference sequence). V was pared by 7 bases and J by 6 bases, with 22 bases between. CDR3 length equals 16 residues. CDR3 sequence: CASKDLGARGPNEQFF. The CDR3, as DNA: TGTGCCAGTAAGGACCTAGGAGCGAGAGGGCCCAATGAGCAGTTCTTC.

CDR3 in amino acids: CASSLWEQETQYF. CDR3 in DNA: TGTGCCAGCAGTTTATGGGAACAAGAGACCCAGTACTTC. The V call is TRBV27, the J call TRBJ2-5; no reliable D call. CDR3 length: 13 residues. The germline gives CDR1 MNHEY, CDR2 SMNVEV (reference sequence). V was clipped by 1 base and J by 2 bases, with 5 bases between them.

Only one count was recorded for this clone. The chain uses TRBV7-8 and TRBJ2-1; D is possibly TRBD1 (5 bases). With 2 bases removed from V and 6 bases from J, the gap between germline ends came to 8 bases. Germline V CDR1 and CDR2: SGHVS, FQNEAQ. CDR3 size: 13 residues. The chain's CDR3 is CASSLLGANEQFF. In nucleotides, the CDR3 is TGTGCCAGCAGCTTACTAGGGGCCAATGAGCAGTTCTTC.

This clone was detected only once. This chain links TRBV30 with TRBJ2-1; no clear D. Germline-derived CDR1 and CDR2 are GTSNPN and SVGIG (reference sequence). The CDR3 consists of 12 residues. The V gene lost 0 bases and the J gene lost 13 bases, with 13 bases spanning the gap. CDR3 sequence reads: CAWSVLRRNQFF. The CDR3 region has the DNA TGTGCCTGGAGTGTACTTCGCCGGAACCAGTTCTTC.